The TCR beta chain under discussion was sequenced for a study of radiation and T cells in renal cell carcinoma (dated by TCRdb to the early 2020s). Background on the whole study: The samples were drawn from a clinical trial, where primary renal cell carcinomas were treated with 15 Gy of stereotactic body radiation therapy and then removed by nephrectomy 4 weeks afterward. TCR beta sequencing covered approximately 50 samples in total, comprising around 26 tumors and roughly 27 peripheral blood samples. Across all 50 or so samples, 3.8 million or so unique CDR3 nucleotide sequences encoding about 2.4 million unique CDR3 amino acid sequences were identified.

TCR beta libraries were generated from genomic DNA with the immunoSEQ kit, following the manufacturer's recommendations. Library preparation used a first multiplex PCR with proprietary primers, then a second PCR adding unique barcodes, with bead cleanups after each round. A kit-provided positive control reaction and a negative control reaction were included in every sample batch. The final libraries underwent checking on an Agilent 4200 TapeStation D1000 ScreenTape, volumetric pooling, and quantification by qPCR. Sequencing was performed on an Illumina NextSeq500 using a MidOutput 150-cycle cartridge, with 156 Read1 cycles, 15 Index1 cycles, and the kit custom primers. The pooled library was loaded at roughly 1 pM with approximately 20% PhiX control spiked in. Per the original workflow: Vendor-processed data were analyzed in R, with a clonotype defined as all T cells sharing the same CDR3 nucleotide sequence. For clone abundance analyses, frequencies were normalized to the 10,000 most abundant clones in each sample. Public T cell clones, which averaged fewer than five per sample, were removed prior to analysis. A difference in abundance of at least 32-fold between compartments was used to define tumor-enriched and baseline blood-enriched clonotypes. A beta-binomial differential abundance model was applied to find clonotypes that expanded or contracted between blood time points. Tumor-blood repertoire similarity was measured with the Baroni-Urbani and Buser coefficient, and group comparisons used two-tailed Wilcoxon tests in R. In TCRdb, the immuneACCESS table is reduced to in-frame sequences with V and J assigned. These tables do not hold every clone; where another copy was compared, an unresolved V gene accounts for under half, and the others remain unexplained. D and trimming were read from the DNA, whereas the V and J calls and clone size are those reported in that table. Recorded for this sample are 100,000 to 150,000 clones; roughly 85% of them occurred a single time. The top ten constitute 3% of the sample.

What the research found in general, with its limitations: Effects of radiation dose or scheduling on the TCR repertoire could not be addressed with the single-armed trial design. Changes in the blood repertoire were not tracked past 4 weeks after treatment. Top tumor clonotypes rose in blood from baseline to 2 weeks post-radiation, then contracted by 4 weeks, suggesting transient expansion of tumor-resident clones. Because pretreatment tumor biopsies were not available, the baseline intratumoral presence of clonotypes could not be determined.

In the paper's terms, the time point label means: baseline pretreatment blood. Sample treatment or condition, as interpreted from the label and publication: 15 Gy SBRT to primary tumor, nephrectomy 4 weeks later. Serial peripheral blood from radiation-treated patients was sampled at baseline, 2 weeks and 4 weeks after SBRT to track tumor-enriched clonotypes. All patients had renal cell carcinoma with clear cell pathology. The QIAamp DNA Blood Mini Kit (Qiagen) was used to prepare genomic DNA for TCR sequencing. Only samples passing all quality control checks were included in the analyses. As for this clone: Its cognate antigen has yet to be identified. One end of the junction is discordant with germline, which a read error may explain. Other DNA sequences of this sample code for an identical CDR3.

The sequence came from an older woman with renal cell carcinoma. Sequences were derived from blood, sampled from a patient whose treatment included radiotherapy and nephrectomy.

The CDR3 protein sequence reads: CATSRDPGRMNTEAFF. The base sequence is TGTGCCACTAGCAGAGATCCAGGCAGGATGAACACTGAAGCTTTCTTT. The chain employs TRBV15 and TRBJ1-1, with the D gene uncertain. The cysteine opens and the phenylalanine closes a CDR3 of 16 amino acids. This entry keeps only the CDR3 DNA: 48 bases, framed from base 1. CDR1 and CDR2, looked up from the germline V gene (reference sequence), are LNHNV and YYDKDF.